This T cell receptor beta chain was captured by sequencing in a study of cytomegalovirus exposure and HLA in healthy donors. Notes on the study in general: Indistinguishable V segments such as TRBV6-2 and TRBV6-3 were excluded. Researchers counted 180 or so TCR beta chains as cytomegalovirus-associated. The dataset shows that most TCR sequences were rare, while some public TCRs occurred in many donors.

About this clone itself: Its antigen is not identified.

PCR primers comprised 60 Vbeta and 13 Jbeta primers. Measured with immunoSEQ multiplex PCR; TCRdb has only the in-frame clones, and not every one. The sample has approximately 110,000 clones, about three quarters seen once. CDR3 size: 13 residues. Germline CDR1 reads SQVTM; CDR2 reads ANQGSEA. Trimming removed 4 bases from V and 4 bases from J, with 14 bases in between. Sequenced material: PBMCs. This chain links TRBV29-1 with TRBJ2-7; perhaps TRBD2 as D (6 bases). The receptor's source is a woman in her twenties or thirties in good health and CMV-seronegative. As DNA, the CDR3 is TGCAGCGTTGTTTTAGGGGAGGCGTACGAGCAGTACTTC. Translation gives CSVVLGEAYEQYF.